The 18 T cell receptor beta chains below were found in one sample sequenced in a study of blood T cell repertoires in COVID-19. TCRdb's table, derived via immunoSEQ multiplex PCR, lists solely in-frame clones and lacks some. The repertoire holds fewer than 300,000 clones, with 88% as singletons. Sequencing was done on a sample of PBMCs or T cells enriched from blood (not recorded which). The origin of the receptors is a woman in her thirties or forties with acute COVID-19.

The V call is TRBV5-1, the J call TRBJ2-1, with a possible D match to TRBD2 (6 bases). The CDR3 sequence is 18 residues long. Germline assignment: CDR1 SGHRS and CDR2 YFSETQ. V was pared by 2 bases and J by 0 bases, with 18 bases between. CDR3 sequence (DNA): TGCGCCAGCAGCTTCGAACAGCGGGCTTGGAGCTCCTACAATGAGCAGTTCTTC. This encodes CASSFEQRAWSSYNEQFF.

This clone appeared a single time. J is TRBJ1-4 and V is TRBV7-2; 10 bases line up with TRBD1. Germline CDR1 reads SGHTA; CDR2 reads FQGNSA. The junction had 3 bases not matched to a gene; V was cut back by 5 bases and J by 9 bases. The CDR3 has 13 residues. The chain's CDR3 is CASSPDRGKKLFF. DNA of the CDR3: TGTGCCAGCAGCCCGGACAGGGGGAAAAAACTGTTTTTT.

The V gene is TRBV5-5, the J gene TRBJ1-2, with D tentatively TRBD1 (5 bases). The CDR3 is 15 residues long. Trimming pared 0 bases from V and 4 bases from J, leaving 13 bases between. CDR1 and CDR2 (germline): SGHKS, YYEKEE (reference sequence). The CDR3 DNA follows: TGTGCCAGCAGCTTGGTCCCAGGGCGCGTCTATGGCTACACCTTC. Protein: CASSLVPGRVYGYTF.

The chain combines TRBV18 with TRBJ1-1, with D uncertain. Germline V gene sequence: CDR1 KGHSH, CDR2 LQKENI. The CDR3 loop spans 15 amino acids. V shed 2 bases and J shed 0 bases, with 10 bases lying between them. CDR3: CASSPKQKLNTEAFF. CDR3 nucleotides: TGTGCCAGCTCACCAAAACAGAAGCTGAACACTGAAGCTTTCTTT.

The chain couples TRBV14 to TRBJ1-2; weak D call: TRBD1 (6 bases). Germline CDR1 is SGHDN and CDR2 is FVKESK. Trimming shortened V by 2 bases and J by 4 bases, and 17 bases separated the two germline ends. This CDR3 has 16 amino acids. The CDR3 coding sequence is TGTGCCAGCAGCCAAAGTAAACAGGGACAAGTCTATGGCTACACCTTC. Translating gives CASSQSKQGQVYGYTF.

The chain employs TRBV27 and TRBJ1-6; 7 bases align to TRBD1. The CDR3 is 16 amino acids. The J segment lost 4 bases and the V segment lost 7 bases, leaving 10 bases of the junction unmatched. Germline-derived CDR1 and CDR2 are MNHEY and SMNVEV (reference sequence). CDR3 sequence: CASTKSRDRYNSPLHF. The CDR3 DNA follows: TGTGCCAGCACCAAATCCCGGGACAGATATAATTCACCCCTCCACTTT.

The chain combines TRBV19 with TRBJ1-5; D gene uncertain. Per the germline V gene, CDR1 is LNHDA and CDR2 is SQIVND (reference sequence). V gave up 3 bases and J gave up 9 bases, with 12 bases separating them. The CDR3 length is 13 residues. The CDR3: CASSMGRLAPQHF. The CDR3 DNA is TGTGCCAGTAGTATGGGCCGCTTGGCGCCCCAGCATTTT.

The chain carries TRBV11-3 and TRBJ1-1; TRBD1 is a possible D gene (6 bases). CDR3 length: 13 residues. Trimming left V 3 bases short and J 6 bases short, with 11 bases between. Germline lookup yields CDR1 SGHNT and CDR2 YENEEA. CDR3 sequence: CASSFLQGSEAFF. DNA of the CDR3: TGTGCCAGCAGCTTCCTACAGGGTTCTGAAGCTTTCTTT. Full variable domain (remainder filled in from reference TRBV11-3 and TRBJ1-1): EAGVVQSPRYKIIEKKQPVAFWCNPISGHNTLYWYLQNLGQGPELLIRYENEEAVDDSQLPKDRFSAERLKGVDSTLKIQPAELGDSAVYLCASSFLQGSEAFFGQGTRLTVV.

The chain is built from TRBV4-1 and TRBJ2-7; 8 positions agree with TRBD2. Germline-derived CDR1 and CDR2 are MGHRA and YSYEKL. Trimming cost V 8 bases and J 3 bases; bases outside gene matches: 9. This CDR3 has 14 amino acids. This chain's CDR3 is CASSESLAVYEQYF. As DNA, the CDR3 is TGCGCCAGCTCAGAGTCACTAGCGGTCTACGAGCAGTACTTC.

This clone was observed a single time. In DNA, the CDR3 is TGCGCCAGCAGCTTGGGCGGAGCGGGAGTATCTTACGAGCAGTACGTC. This encodes CASSLGGAGVSYEQYV. The V call is TRBV5-1, the J call TRBJ2-7, with 8 bases fitting TRBD2. CDR3 length: 16 residues. The junction had 9 bases not matched to a gene; V was cut back by 0 bases and J by 4 bases. Germline CDR1 and CDR2: SGHRS and YFSETQ.

This clone appeared once. This chain connects TRBV30 to TRBJ2-7; tentatively, D is TRBD2 (6 bases). V dropped 6 bases and J dropped 0 bases, with 15 bases sitting between them. The germline gives CDR1 GTSNPN, CDR2 SVGIG (reference sequence). CDR3 size: 14 residues. CDR3 residues: CACTWAGNSYEQYF. The CDR3 coding sequence is TGTGCCTGCACTTGGGCGGGGAACTCCTACGAGCAGTACTTC. Combining the CDR3 with reference TRBV30 and TRBJ2-7 gives the whole variable domain SQTIHQWPATLVQPVGSPLSLECTVEGTSNPNLYWYRQAAGRGLQLLFYSVGIGQISSEVPQNLSASRPQDRQFILSSKKLLLSDSGFYLCACTWAGNSYEQYFGPGTRLTVT.

V usage is TRBV7-2 and J usage is TRBJ1-1; TRBD1 matches 9 bases. CDR3 length: 15 amino acids. Germline trimming cut 1 base from V and 6 bases from J; bases unmatched to any gene: 6. The germline gives CDR1 SGHTA, CDR2 FQGNSA. The CDR3 DNA follows: TGTGCCAGCAGCTTAGAAAACAGGGGGCGATCTGAAGCTTTCTTT. Residues: CASSLENRGRSEAFF. Full variable domain (remainder filled in from reference TRBV7-2 and TRBJ1-1): GAGVSQSPSNKVTEKGKDVELRCDPISGHTALYWYRQSLGQGLEFLIYFQGNSAPDKSGLPSDRFSAERTGGSVSTLTIQRTQQEDSAVYLCASSLENRGRSEAFFGQGTRLTVV.

This CDR3 reads CASSVRGANTEAFF. CDR3 bases: TGTGCCAGCAGCGTCCGGGGGGCGAACACTGAAGCTTTCTTT. This chain links TRBV3-1 (or the pseudogene TRBV3-2) with TRBJ1-1; weak D call: TRBD1 (6 bases). The CDR3 sequence is 14 residues long. Germline CDR1 is LGHDT and CDR2 is YNNKEL (reference sequence). V was trimmed by 5 bases and J by 1 base, leaving 11 bases between them.

The chain has TRBV5-1 and TRBJ2-1; weak D call: TRBD2 (5 bases). This CDR3 has 21 residues. From germline, CDR1 is SGHRS and CDR2 YFSETQ. Trimming pared 4 bases from V and 4 bases from J, leaving 33 bases between. The CDR3 DNA reads TGCGCCAGCAGCAACCTATTACGACTAACTAGACCCACTGCAAGTTACAATGAGCAGTTCTTC. The encoded protein is CASSNLLRLTRPTASYNEQFF. The full variable domain, with the rest looked up from reference TRBV5-1 and TRBJ2-1, is KAGVTQTPRYLIKTRGQQVTLSCSPISGHRSVSWYQQTPGQGLQFLFEYFSETQRNKGNFPGRFSGRQFSNSRSEMNVSTLELGDSALYLCASSNLLRLTRPTASYNEQFFGPGTRLTVL.

The chain carries TRBV28 and TRBJ2-7; 8 bases match TRBD2. Trimming took 4 bases from V and 3 from J; bases not matched to a gene: 8. This CDR3 has 15 residues. CDR1 is MDHEN and CDR2 is SYDVKM in the germline V gene. CDR3 in DNA: TGTGCCAGCAGTTCACTAGCGGAGGCCCTCTACGAGCAGTACTTC. This encodes CASSSLAEALYEQYF.

The chain employs TRBV13 and TRBJ1-4; D remains ambiguous. V dropped 8 bases and J dropped 3 bases, with 10 bases sitting between them. This CDR3 has 13 amino acids. CDR1 PRHDT and CDR2 FYEKMQ come from the germline V gene (reference sequence). This CDR3 reads CASRRGSNEKLFF. CDR3 bases: TGTGCCAGCCGACGGGGTTCTAATGAAAAACTGTTTTTT.

A remark on this clone: The junction and the germline gene differ at one end; a read error may be behind it. V is TRBV19 and J is TRBJ1-2; D perhaps matches TRBD1 (6 bases). Germline lookup yields CDR1 LNHDA and CDR2 SQIVND (reference sequence). The CDR3 runs 16 residues. The CDR3, as DNA: TGTGCCAGTAGTATAGCCCCGGGGGGCGGCGTTCCAGCGTCTAGCTTC. Residues: CASSIAPGGGVPASSF.

The chain's CDR3 is CASSLAFRAGLATDTQYF. DNA for the CDR3: TGTGCCAGCAGCTTAGCCTTCCGGGCAGGGCTTGCCACAGATACGCAGTATTTT. The rearrangement uses TRBV7-2 and TRBJ2-3; the D gene is possibly TRBD1 (5 bases). The CDR3 totals 18 residues. The V and J ends lost 0 bases and 2 bases respectively, with 18 bases between them. CDR1 and CDR2 from the germline V gene are SGHTA and FQGNSA.